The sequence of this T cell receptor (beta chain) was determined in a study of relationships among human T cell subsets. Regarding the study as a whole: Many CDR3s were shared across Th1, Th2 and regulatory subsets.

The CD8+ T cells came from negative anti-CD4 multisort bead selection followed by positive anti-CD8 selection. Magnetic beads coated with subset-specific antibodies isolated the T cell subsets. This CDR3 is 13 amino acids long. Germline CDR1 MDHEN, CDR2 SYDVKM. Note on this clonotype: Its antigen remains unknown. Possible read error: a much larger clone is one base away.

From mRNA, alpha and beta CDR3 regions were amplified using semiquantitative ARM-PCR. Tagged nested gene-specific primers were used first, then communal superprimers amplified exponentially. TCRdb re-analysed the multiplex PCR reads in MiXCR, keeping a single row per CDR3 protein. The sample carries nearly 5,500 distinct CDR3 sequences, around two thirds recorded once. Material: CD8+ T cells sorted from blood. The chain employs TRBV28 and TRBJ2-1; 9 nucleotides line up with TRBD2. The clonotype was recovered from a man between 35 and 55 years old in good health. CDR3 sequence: CTTAPGLANEQFF. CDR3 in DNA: TGTACGACAGCCCCCGGACTAGCGAATGAGCAGTTCTTC.